The T cell receptor (beta chain) under discussion was sequenced for a study of immune evolution from preneoplasia to lung adenocarcinoma. Study conclusions and caveats: Clonality was highest in normal lung, lower in later-stage lesions apparently.

Germline lookup yields CDR1 SGHTA and CDR2 FQGTGA. CDR3 length equals 17 residues. The V gene lost 4 bases and the J gene lost 3 bases, with 19 bases spanning the gap. Sequenced by immunoSEQ multiplex PCR; TCRdb stores in-frame clones only, minus some. This table has 6,600 or so clones, around three quarters appearing once. Concerning this clone: Its antigen is not identified.

Resections took place in Japan or China from about 2013 to 2017. Each case's diagnosis was confirmed by two pathologists on H&E. V usage is TRBV7-3 and J usage is TRBJ1-5; D may be TRBD1 (5 bases). This receptor was identified in a person aged 60-79 years with lung adenocarcinoma. The material sequenced was FFPE lung adenocarcinoma in situ tissue. The CDR3 spells CASSSKRGTFNNQPQHF. The CDR3 nucleotides read TGTGCCAGCAGCTCCAAAAGAGGGACTTTTAACAATCAGCCCCAGCATTTT.